The T cell receptor (beta chain) described here comes from a study of blood T cell repertoires in COVID-19. Study processing details: Reference gene primer amplification in the assay estimated nucleated cell counts. Method: immunoSEQ multiplex PCR; TCRdb's copy keeps in-frame clones and lacks some. For V, J and clone size, that table is used; D and trimming come from the DNA. The table lists a few hundred thousand clones, around 80% of them singletons, with approximately 7.2% in the top ten. Germline values: CDR1 SGHTA, CDR2 FQGNSA. CDR3 length: 15 residues. V shed 5 bases, J shed 5 bases, and the junction held 6 bases outside the gene matches.

This clonotype was sampled from a woman in her sixties or seventies with acute or convalescent COVID-19. V and J are TRBV7-2 and TRBJ2-1; 10 positions agree with TRBD1. Sequencing used peripheral blood. DNA of the CDR3: TGTGCCAGCAGCCAGACAGGGGGCCTTCACAATGAGCAGTTCTTC. This sequence encodes CASSQTGGLHNEQFF. Full variable domain (outside the CDR3, taken from reference TRBV7-2 and TRBJ2-1): GAGVSQSPSNKVTEKGKDVELRCDPISGHTALYWYRQSLGQGLEFLIYFQGNSAPDKSGLPSDRFSAERTGGSVSTLTIQRTQQEDSAVYLCASSQTGGLHNEQFFGPGTRLTVL.